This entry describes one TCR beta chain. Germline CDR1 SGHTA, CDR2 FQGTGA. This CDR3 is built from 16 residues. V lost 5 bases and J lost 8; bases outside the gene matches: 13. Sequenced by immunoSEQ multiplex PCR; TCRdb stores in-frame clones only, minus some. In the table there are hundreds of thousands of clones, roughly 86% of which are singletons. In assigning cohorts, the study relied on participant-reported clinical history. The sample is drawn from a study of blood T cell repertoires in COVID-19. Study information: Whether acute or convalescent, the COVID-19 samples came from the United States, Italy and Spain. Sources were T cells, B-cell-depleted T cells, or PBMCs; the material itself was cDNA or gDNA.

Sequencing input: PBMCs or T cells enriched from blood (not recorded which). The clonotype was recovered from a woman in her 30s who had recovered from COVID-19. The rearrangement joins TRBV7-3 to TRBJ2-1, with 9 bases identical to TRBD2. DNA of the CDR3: TGTGCCAGCAGCCCGTCCGGGACTAGCCTTTTCGATGAGCAGTTCTTC. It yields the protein CASSPSGTSLFDEQFF.